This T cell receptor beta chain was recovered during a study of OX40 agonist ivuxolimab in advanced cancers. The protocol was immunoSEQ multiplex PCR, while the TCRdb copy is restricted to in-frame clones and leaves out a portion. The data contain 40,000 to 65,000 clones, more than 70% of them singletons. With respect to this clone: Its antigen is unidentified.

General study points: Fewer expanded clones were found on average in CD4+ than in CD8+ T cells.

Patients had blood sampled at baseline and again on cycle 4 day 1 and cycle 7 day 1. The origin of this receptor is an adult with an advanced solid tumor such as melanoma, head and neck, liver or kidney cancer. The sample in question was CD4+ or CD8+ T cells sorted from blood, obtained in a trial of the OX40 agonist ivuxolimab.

The CDR3 sequence is CASSYSSSEPPFGNEQFF. CDR3 nucleotides: TGTGCCAGCAGTTACTCGAGTAGCGAACCACCCTTTGGCAATGAGCAGTTCTTC. This chain joins TRBV6-7 and TRBJ2-1; maybe TRBD2 (5 bases). TRBV6-7 is filed as an ORF, its function uncertain. The CDR3 is made up of 18 amino acids. Trimming shortened V by 0 bases and J by 6 bases, and 21 bases separated the two germline ends.